Listed below are T cell receptor beta chains from one sample, sequenced in a study of blood T cell repertoires in COVID-19. TCRdb's table, derived via immunoSEQ multiplex PCR, lists solely in-frame clones and lacks some. This table has more than 9,500 clones, around 70% appearing once. The sample was peripheral blood. The source of these receptors is a man aged 60 to 75 with COVID-19, enrolled during active disease. The conserved cysteine and the conserved F or W are not part of the CDR3 here.

V	J	CDR3
TRBV19	TRBJ2-1	ASSEGRYNEQF
TRBV9	TRBJ1-1	ASSVEGRVEAF
TRBV27	TRBJ2-3	ASSLAGPSTDTQY
TRBV18	TRBJ2-7	ASSPPADRTNGY
TRBV5-5	TRBJ1-5	ASSLGTGGSNQPQH
TRBV5-1	TRBJ2-1	ASSLAASGHLNEQF
TRBV28	TRBJ1-4	ASKPGGLGKLF
TRBV6-5	TRBJ1-6	ASSSMTIRGNSPLH
TRBV28	TRBJ1-2	ASMAGGYGYT
TRBV10-3	TRBJ1-5	AISESSRDQPQH
TRBV2	TRBJ2-6	ASSPANTGANVLT
TRBV3-1/TRBV3-2	TRBJ2-1	ASSSGLAGGLNNEQF
TRBV6-5	TRBJ1-1	ASTPEGGRAF
TRBV7-8	TRBJ2-1	ASRERQGPSNEQF
TRBV4-2	TRBJ2-5	ASSQGEGGGETQY
TRBV7-8	TRBJ2-3	ASSLPGQGYTDTQY
TRBV6-1	TRBJ1-1	ASSEWVGGHTEAF
TRBV5-1	TRBJ1-2	ASSLAPRGTNYGYT
TRBV6-5	TRBJ1-1	ASSRTGGMNTEAF
TRBV4-3	TRBJ1-3	ASSQDTDSSGNTIY
TRBV19	TRBJ1-4	ASSPYRATNEKLF
TRBV6-5	TRBJ1-5	ASSSGGGQPQH
TRBV3-1/TRBV3-2	TRBJ1-1	ASSPRTGQVGDEAF
TRBV5-4	TRBJ1-6	ASWEAGGSSYNSPLH